This TCR beta chain came from a study of blood T cell repertoires in COVID-19. Study context: Specimens from acute and convalescent COVID-19 originated in the United States, Italy and Spain. The cDNA or gDNA used as material had been derived from T cells, B-cell-depleted T cells, or PBMCs.

In the source study's methods: Counts of nucleated cells, estimated from reference gene primer amplification, were obtained. Sequenced by immunoSEQ multiplex PCR; TCRdb stores in-frame clones only, minus some. That table supplies the V and J calls and clone size; D and trimming were determined from the DNA. This sample has about 220,000 clones; 65% to 85% occur once, and the top ten carry about 2.3%. There are a few counts of this clone. This CDR3 has 20 residues. Germline CDR1 reads MGHRA; CDR2 reads YSYEKL. The J segment lost 4 bases and the V segment lost 4 bases, leaving 15 bases of the junction unmatched.

The V and J genes are TRBV4-1 and TRBJ2-5; TRBD2 aligns across 16 bases. Source material: peripheral blood. This clonotype was sampled from an older woman with acute or convalescent COVID-19. The CDR3 DNA reads TGCGCCAGCAGCCTATATTTCTCCGGGACTAGCGGGGGGGCTCCAGAGACCCAGTACTTC. Translating it yields CASSLYFSGTSGGAPETQYF.